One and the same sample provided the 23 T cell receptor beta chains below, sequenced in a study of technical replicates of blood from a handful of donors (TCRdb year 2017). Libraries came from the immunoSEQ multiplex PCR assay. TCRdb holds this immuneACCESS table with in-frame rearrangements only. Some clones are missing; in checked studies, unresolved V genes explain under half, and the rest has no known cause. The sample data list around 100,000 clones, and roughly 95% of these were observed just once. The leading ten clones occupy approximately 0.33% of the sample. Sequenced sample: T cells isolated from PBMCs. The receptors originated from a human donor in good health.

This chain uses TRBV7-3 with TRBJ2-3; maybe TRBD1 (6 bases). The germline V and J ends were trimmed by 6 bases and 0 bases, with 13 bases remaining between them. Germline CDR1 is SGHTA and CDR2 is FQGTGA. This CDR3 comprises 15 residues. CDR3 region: CASRRQADSTDTQYF. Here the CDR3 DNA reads TGTGCCAGCAGAAGACAGGCTGATAGCACAGATACGCAGTATTTT.

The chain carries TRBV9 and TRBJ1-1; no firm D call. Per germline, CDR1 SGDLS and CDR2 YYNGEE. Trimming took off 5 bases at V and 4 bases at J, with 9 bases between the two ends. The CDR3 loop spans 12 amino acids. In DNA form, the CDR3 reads TGTGCCAGCAGTGCTTACGGCACTGAAGCTTTCTTT. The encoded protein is CASSAYGTEAFF. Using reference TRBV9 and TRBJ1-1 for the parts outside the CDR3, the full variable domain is DSGVTQTPKHLITATGQRVTLRCSPRSGDLSVYWYQQSLDQGLQFLIQYYNGEERAKGNILERFSAQQFPDLHSELNLSSLELGDSALYFCASSAYGTEAFFGQGTRLTVV.

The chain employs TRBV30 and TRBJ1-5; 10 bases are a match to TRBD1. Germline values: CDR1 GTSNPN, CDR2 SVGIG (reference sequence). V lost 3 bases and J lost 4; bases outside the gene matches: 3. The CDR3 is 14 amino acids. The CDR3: CAWSQGQGNQPQHF. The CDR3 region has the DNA TGTGCCTGGAGCCAGGGACAGGGGAATCAGCCCCAGCATTTT.

The CDR3 reads CASSLFSVAGAPSYEQYF. The CDR3 DNA reads as TGTGCCAGCAGCTTGTTTTCGGTAGCGGGGGCTCCCTCCTACGAGCAGTACTTC. The V and J genes are TRBV5-6 and TRBJ2-7; 9 bases are shared with TRBD2. The CDR3 is made up of 18 amino acids. Germline V CDR1 and CDR2: SGHDT, YYEEEE. The V gene end was trimmed by 1 base and the J gene end by 0 bases; junction bases not matched to a gene: 11.

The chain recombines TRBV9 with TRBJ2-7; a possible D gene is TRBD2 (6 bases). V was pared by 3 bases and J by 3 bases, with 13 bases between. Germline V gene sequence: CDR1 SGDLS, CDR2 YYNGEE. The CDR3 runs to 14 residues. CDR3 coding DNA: TGTGCCAGCAGCGGACTAGGCTCTGACTACGAGCAGTACTTC. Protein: CASSGLGSDYEQYF.

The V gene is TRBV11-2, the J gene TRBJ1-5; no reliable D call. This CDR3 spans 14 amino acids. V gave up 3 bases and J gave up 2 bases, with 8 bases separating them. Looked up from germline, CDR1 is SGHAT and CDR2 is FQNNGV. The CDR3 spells CASSLEVGNQPQHF. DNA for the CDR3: TGTGCCAGCAGCTTGGAGGTGGGCAATCAGCCCCAGCATTTT.

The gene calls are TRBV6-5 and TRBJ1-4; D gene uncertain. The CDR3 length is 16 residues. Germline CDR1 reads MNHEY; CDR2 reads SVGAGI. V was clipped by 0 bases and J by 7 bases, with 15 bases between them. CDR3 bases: TGTGCCAGCAGTTACTCGAGGGAGGGTGGTGGTGAAAAACTGTTTTTT. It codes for CASSYSREGGGEKLFF.

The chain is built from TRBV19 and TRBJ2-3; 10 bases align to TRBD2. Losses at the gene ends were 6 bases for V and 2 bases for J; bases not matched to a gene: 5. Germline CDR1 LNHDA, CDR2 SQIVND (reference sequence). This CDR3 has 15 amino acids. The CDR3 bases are TGTGCCAGTAGCTCAGCGGGGGGGGACACAGATACGCAGTATTTT. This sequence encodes CASSSAGGDTDTQYF.

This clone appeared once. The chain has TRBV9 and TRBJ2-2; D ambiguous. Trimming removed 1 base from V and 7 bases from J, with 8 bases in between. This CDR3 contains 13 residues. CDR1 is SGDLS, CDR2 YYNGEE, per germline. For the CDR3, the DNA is TGTGCCAGCAGCGTAACGGTTGACGGGGAGCTGTTTTTT. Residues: CASSVTVDGELFF.

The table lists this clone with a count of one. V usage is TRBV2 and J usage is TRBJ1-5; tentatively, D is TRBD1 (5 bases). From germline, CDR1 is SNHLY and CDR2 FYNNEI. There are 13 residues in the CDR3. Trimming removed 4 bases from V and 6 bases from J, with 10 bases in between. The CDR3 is CASSVTDGQPQHF. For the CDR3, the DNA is TGTGCCAGCAGTGTGACAGACGGTCAGCCCCAGCATTTT.

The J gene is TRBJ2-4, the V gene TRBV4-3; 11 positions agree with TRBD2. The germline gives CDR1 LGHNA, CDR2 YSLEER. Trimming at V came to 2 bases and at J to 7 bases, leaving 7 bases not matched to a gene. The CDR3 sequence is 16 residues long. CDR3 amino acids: CASSQFIAGGNNIQYF. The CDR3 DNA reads TGCGCCAGCAGCCAATTTATAGCGGGAGGGAATAACATTCAGTACTTC.

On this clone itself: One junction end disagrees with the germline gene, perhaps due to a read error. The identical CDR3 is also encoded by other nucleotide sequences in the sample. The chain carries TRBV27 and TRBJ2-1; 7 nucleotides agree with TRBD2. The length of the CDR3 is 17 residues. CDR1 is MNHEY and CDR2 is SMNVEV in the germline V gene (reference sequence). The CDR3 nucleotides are TGCGCCAGCAGTTTCTTTGTTGGCGGGAGAAGTTACAATGAGCAGTTCTTC. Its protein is CASSFFVGGRSYNEQFF.

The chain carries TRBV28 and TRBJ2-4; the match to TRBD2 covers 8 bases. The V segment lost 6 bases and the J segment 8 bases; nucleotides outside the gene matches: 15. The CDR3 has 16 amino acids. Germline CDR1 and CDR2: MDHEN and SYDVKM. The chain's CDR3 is CASSPPRGLEGYIQYF. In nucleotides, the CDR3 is TGTGCCAGCAGCCCCCCGCGGGGACTAGAGGGGTACATTCAGTACTTC.

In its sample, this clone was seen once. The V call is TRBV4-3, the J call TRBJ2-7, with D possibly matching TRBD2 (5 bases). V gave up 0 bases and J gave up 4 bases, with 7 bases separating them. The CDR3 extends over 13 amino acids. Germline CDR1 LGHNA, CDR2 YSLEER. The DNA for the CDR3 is TGCGCCAGCAGCCAAGAAGGCGGGTACGAGCAGTACTTC. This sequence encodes CASSQEGGYEQYF.

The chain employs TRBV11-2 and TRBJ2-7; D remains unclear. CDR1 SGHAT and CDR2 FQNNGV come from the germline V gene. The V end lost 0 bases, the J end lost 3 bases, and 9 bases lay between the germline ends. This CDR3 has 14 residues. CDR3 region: CASSLEAGNYEQYF. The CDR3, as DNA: TGTGCCAGCAGCTTAGAGGCAGGCAACTACGAGCAGTACTTC. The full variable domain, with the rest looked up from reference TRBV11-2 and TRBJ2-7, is EAGVAQSPRYKIIEKRQSVAFWCNPISGHATLYWYQQILGQGPKLLIQFQNNGVVDDSQLPKDRFSAERLKGVDSTLKIQPAKLEDSAVYLCASSLEAGNYEQYFGPGTRLTVT.

CDR3 region: CASSIDPRGAANQPQHF. The CDR3 nucleotides read TGTGCCAGTAGTATAGACCCGCGAGGCGCAGCCAATCAGCCCCAGCATTTT. V gene TRBV19 combines with J gene TRBJ1-5; D call uncertain. CDR1 is LNHDA, CDR2 SQIVND, per germline (reference sequence). Trimming removed 0 bases at V and 3 bases at J, with 15 bases between. There are 17 residues in the CDR3.

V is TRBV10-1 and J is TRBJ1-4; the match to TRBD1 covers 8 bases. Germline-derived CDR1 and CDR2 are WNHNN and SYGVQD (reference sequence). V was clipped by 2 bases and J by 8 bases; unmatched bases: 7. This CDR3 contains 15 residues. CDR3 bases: TGCGCCAGCAGTGAGGCGACAGGGGCTAGCGAAAAACTGTTTTTT. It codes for CASSEATGASEKLFF.

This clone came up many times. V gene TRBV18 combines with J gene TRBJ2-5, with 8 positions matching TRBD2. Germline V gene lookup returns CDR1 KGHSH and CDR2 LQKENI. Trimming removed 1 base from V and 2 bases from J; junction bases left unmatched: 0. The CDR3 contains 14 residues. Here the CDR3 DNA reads TGTGCCAGCTCACCACGCGGGGGGCAAGAGACCCAGTACTTC. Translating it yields CASSPRGGQETQYF.

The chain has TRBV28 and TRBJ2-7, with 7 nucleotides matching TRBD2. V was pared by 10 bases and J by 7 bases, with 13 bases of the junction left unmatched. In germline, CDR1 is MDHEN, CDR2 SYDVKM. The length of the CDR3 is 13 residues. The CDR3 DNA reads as TGTGCCATCTTCGACCCAAACGGGGGGGAGCAGTACTTC. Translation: CAIFDPNGGEQYF.

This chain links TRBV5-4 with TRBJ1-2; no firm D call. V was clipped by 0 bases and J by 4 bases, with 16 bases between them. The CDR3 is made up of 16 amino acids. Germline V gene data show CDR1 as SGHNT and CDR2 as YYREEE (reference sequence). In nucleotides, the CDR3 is TGTGCCAGCAGCTTGGCCTTTTTAGAGAACGGCTATGGCTACACCTTC. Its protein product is CASSLAFLENGYGYTF.

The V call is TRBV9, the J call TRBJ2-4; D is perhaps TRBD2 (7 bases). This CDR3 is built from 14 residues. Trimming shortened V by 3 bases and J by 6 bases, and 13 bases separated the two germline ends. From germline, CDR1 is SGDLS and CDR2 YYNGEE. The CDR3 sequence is CASSEGGAGNIQYF. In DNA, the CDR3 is TGTGCCAGCAGCGAGGGGGGGGCTGGAAACATTCAGTACTTC.

The CDR3 loop reads CASSLSLYRQDIQYF. The CDR3 DNA follows: TGTGCCAGCAGCTTGAGCCTTTATCGTCAGGACATTCAGTACTTC. The chain has TRBV5-8 and TRBJ2-4; D call uncertain. The CDR3 is 15 amino acids. V was cut by 1 base and J by 8 bases, with 16 bases left in between. Germline loops: CDR1 SGHTS, CDR2 YDEGEE.

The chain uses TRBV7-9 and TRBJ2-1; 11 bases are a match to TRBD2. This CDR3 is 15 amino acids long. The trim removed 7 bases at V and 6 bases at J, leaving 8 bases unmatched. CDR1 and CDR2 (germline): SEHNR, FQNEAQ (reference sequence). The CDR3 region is CASILLAGGPNEQFF. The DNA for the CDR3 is TGTGCCAGCATCCTTCTAGCGGGAGGCCCCAATGAGCAGTTCTTC.